The 32 T cell receptor beta chains below were found in one sample sequenced in a study of T cell responses to AZD1222 COVID-19 vaccine. Assay: immunoSEQ multiplex PCR; the TCRdb copy retains only in-frame clones and omits some. The data contain 180,000 or so clones, 93% of them singletons. The specimen comprised peripheral blood, sampled on day 0 of AZD1222 vaccination. The receptors were gathered from an adult in good health.

This chain joins TRBV3-1 (or the pseudogene TRBV3-2) and TRBJ1-2; D is ambiguous. From germline, CDR1 is LGHDT and CDR2 YNNKEL (reference sequence). V was clipped by 1 base and J by 0 bases, with 12 bases between them. The CDR3 has 16 residues. CDR3 region: CASSQAGVPANYGYTF. The CDR3 DNA reads as TGTGCCAGCAGCCAAGCGGGCGTACCCGCTAACTATGGCTACACCTTC.

V is TRBV20-1 and J is TRBJ2-4; possibly TRBD1 for D (6 bases). Germline CDR1 is DFQATT and CDR2 is SNEGSKA (reference sequence). Trimming took 7 bases from V and 8 from J, leaving 12 bases between them. The CDR3 is made up of 11 amino acids. The CDR3 sequence is CSVQGRDIQYF. The CDR3 coding sequence is TGCAGTGTCCAGGGGCGTGACATTCAGTACTTC.

The rearrangement uses TRBV19 and TRBJ1-2, with D maybe TRBD1 (5 bases). Per germline, CDR1 LNHDA and CDR2 SQIVND (reference sequence). The CDR3 length is 15 residues. The V end was cut by 5 bases, the J end by 1 base, with 14 bases between. In DNA, the CDR3 is TGTGCCAGTAGTCCAATATCGACAGATAACTATGGCTACACCTTC. It codes for CASSPISTDNYGYTF.

The V call is TRBV6-1, the J call TRBJ2-2; 8 positions match TRBD1. CDR3 length: 18 amino acids. Per the germline V gene, CDR1 is MNHNS and CDR2 is SASEGT. The V segment lost 0 bases and the J segment 6 bases; nucleotides outside the gene matches: 12. The CDR3, as DNA: TGTGCCAGCAGTGAAGCGTGGGACAGGTTCGAGGCGTCCGGGGAGCTGTTTTTT. It specifies CASSEAWDRFEASGELFF.

This rearrangement joins TRBV4-2 to TRBJ2-1; D is undetermined. V gave up 0 bases and J gave up 7 bases, with 16 bases separating them. Looked up from germline, CDR1 is LGHNA and CDR2 is YNFKEQ. The length of the CDR3 is 16 residues. The CDR3 bases are TGTGCCAGCAGCCAAGATCACCAGAATGGCTGGAATGAGCAGTTCTTC. Protein product: CASSQDHQNGWNEQFF.

The chain recombines TRBV7-9 with TRBJ1-3; D is perhaps TRBD1 (5 bases). The V and J ends lost 5 bases and 4 bases respectively, with 24 bases between them. Germline lookup yields CDR1 SEHNR and CDR2 FQNEAQ (reference sequence). The CDR3 extends over 18 amino acids. The DNA of the CDR3 is TGTGCCAGCAGCCGCGGAGCTGGGTCGGGGGACGTGGGAAACACCATATATTTT. Amino acid sequence: CASSRGAGSGDVGNTIYF. Full variable domain (rest looked up from reference TRBV7-9 and TRBJ1-3): DTGVSQNPRHKITKRGQNVTFRCDPISEHNRLYWYRQTLGQGPEFLTYFQNEAQLEKSRLLSDRFSAERPKGSFSTLEIQRTEQGDSAMYLCASSRGAGSGDVGNTIYFGEGSWLTVV.

The chain recombines TRBV3-1 (or the pseudogene TRBV3-2) with TRBJ2-3; 9 positions match TRBD2. Germline V gene sequence: CDR1 LGHDT, CDR2 YNNKEL (reference sequence). The J segment lost 0 bases and the V segment lost 0 bases, leaving 7 bases of the junction unmatched. The CDR3 covers 18 residues. CDR3 amino acids: CASSQEWLAGQSTDTQYF. CDR3 nucleotide sequence: TGTGCCAGCAGCCAAGAATGGCTAGCGGGGCAAAGCACAGATACGCAGTATTTT.

The chain employs TRBV29-1 and TRBJ1-6, with D perhaps TRBD1 (5 bases). V lost 6 bases and J 3 bases, leaving 9 bases between the germline ends. This CDR3 contains 13 residues. Germline V gene lookup returns CDR1 SQVTM and CDR2 ANQGSEA. The CDR3 nucleotides are TGCAGCGTGCAGGGAAGCTATAATTCACCCCTCCACTTT. It specifies CSVQGSYNSPLHF.

In DNA form, the CDR3 reads TGCGCCAGCAGTCCAAACATCGGGCGGAGCACTGAAGCTTTCTTT. It yields the protein CASSPNIGRSTEAFF. V usage is TRBV5-1 and J usage is TRBJ1-1; D is uncertain. With 5 bases removed from V and 4 bases from J, the gap between germline ends came to 18 bases. The length of the CDR3 is 15 residues. The V gene's germline CDR1 is SGHRS and CDR2 YFSETQ. The whole variable domain, remainder taken from reference TRBV5-1 and TRBJ1-1, is KAGVTQTPRYLIKTRGQQVTLSCSPISGHRSVSWYQQTPGQGLQFLFEYFSETQRNKGNFPGRFSGRQFSNSRSEMNVSTLELGDSALYLCASSPNIGRSTEAFFGQGTRLTVV.

The chain employs TRBV5-5 and TRBJ1-1; TRBD1 agrees at 10 bases. The J segment lost 5 bases and the V segment lost 0 bases, leaving 4 bases of the junction unmatched. The CDR3 sequence is 15 residues long. The germline V gene has CDR1 SGHKS and CDR2 YYEKEE (reference sequence). CDR3 nucleotides: TGTGCCAGCAGCTTGGAATGGACAGGGGGAACTGAAGCTTTCTTT. As protein: CASSLEWTGGTEAFF. Drawing the rest from reference TRBV5-5 and TRBJ1-1, the complete variable domain is DAGVTQSPTHLIKTRGQQVTLRCSPISGHKSVSWYQQVLGQGPQFIFQYYEKEERGRGNFPDRFSARQFPNYSSELNVNALLLGDSALYLCASSLEWTGGTEAFFGQGTRLTVV.

The chain employs TRBV7-2 and TRBJ2-1; unclear D gene. Germline V gives CDR1 SGHTA, CDR2 FQGNSA. There are 11 residues in the CDR3. The V and J ends lost 6 bases and 5 bases respectively, with 5 bases between them. The CDR3 loop reads CASSHHNEQFF. CDR3 nucleotides: TGTGCCAGCAGTCATCACAATGAGCAGTTCTTC.

The chain links TRBV4-2 to TRBJ1-2, with D uncertain. Germline V gives CDR1 LGHNA, CDR2 YNFKEQ. The germline V and J ends were trimmed by 0 bases and 4 bases, with 9 bases remaining between them. The CDR3 sequence is 14 residues long. In DNA, the CDR3 is TGTGCCAGCAGCCAAGAACATAAGGGCTATGGCTACACCTTC. Translation: CASSQEHKGYGYTF.

The chain combines TRBV20-1 with TRBJ2-3; 8 bases are a match to TRBD2. The CDR3 sequence is 15 residues long. V lost 3 bases and J lost 3; bases outside the gene matches: 8. Germline-derived CDR1 and CDR2 are DFQATT and SNEGSKA (reference sequence). CDR3 residues: CSASPREGRTDTQYF. The CDR3 DNA is TGCAGTGCTAGTCCCCGGGAGGGCCGTACAGATACGCAGTATTTT.

Note on this clone: Compared with germline, one end of the junction differs, possibly owing to a read error. This sequence joins TRBV7-2 and TRBJ1-1, with 7 bases aligning to TRBD1. CDR3 length: 13 amino acids. Germline CDR1 is SGHTA and CDR2 is FQGNSA. CDR3 residues: CASRLAGQNEAFF. The CDR3 nucleotides read TGTGCCAGCAGATTAGCGGGACAGAATGAAGCTTTCTTT.

In the case of this clone: Other DNA sequences of this sample code for an identical CDR3. The gene calls are TRBV6-5 and TRBJ2-7; D remains ambiguous. The CDR3 sequence is 11 residues long. Trimming shortened V by 2 bases and J by 4 bases, and 3 bases separated the two germline ends. Germline assignment: CDR1 MNHEY and CDR2 SVGAGI. The DNA for the CDR3 is TGTGCCAGCAGTTACCAGTACGAGCAGTACTTC. It is translated as CASSYQYEQYF.

The chain is built from TRBV6-1 and TRBJ1-2; no reliable D call. With 1 base removed from V and 6 bases from J, the gap between germline ends came to 12 bases. The CDR3 contains 14 residues. Germline V CDR1 and CDR2: MNHNS, SASEGT. Written as DNA, the CDR3 is TGTGCCAGCAGTGAAGATATGTTGGTCAATGGCTACACCTTC. Encoded protein: CASSEDMLVNGYTF.

The chain employs TRBV21-1 and TRBJ1-6; whether TRBD1, the table's D call, matches the DNA was not checked. TRBV21-1 represents a pseudogene. The length of the CDR3 is 15 residues. The CDR3, as DNA: TGTGCCAGCAGCAAACAGGGGGAATATAGTTCACCCCTCCACTTT. Its protein is CASSKQGEYSSPLHF.

The J gene is TRBJ1-1, the V gene TRBV11-1; maybe TRBD1 (6 bases). Per the germline V gene, CDR1 is SGHAT and CDR2 is FQDESV (reference sequence). This CDR3 is 15 amino acids long. V gave up 4 bases and J gave up 2 bases, with 14 bases separating them. The CDR3 spells CASSYRQVFNTEAFF. In DNA form, the CDR3 reads TGTGCCAGCAGCTACCGACAGGTCTTCAACACTGAAGCTTTCTTT.

V and J are TRBV4-1 and TRBJ1-5; possible D gene TRBD1, 5 bases. Germline CDR1 reads MGHRA; CDR2 reads YSYEKL. This CDR3 comprises 14 residues. V was shortened by 4 bases and J by 5 bases, with 12 bases between the two germline ends. CDR3 DNA: TGCGCCAGCAGCCGTACAGGTGACTATCAGCCCCAGCATTTT. Its translation: CASSRTGDYQPQHF.

The V call is TRBV6-5, the J call TRBJ2-5, with D hard to call. The CDR3 spans 14 residues. The V gene lost 2 bases and the J gene lost 1 base, with 8 bases spanning the gap. Germline CDR1 is MNHEY and CDR2 is SVGAGI. CDR3 bases: TGTGCCAGCAGTTACCCCGGCAGCCAAGAGACCCAGTACTTC. Translated, it gives CASSYPGSQETQYF.

With respect to this clone: Other DNA sequences in this sample translate to the same CDR3. The chain couples TRBV12-3 or TRBV12-4 to TRBJ1-3; D is unclear. The CDR3 spans 11 residues. Deletions cut 6 bases from V and 4 bases from J, with 4 bases between. The chain's CDR3 is CASSSGNTIYF. The CDR3 coding sequence is TGTGCCAGCAGCTCCGGAAACACCATATATTTT.

The chain recombines TRBV30 with TRBJ2-7; D is unclear. Germline V lookup: CDR1 GTSNPN, CDR2 SVGIG (reference sequence). The CDR3 covers 11 residues. The V end lost 0 bases, the J end lost 7 bases, and 7 bases lay between the germline ends. This CDR3 reads CAWSVLQEQYF. For the CDR3, the DNA is TGTGCCTGGAGTGTACTCCAGGAGCAGTACTTC. The whole variable domain, remainder taken from reference TRBV30 and TRBJ2-7, is SQTIHQWPATLVQPVGSPLSLECTVEGTSNPNLYWYRQAAGRGLQLLFYSVGIGQISSEVPQNLSASRPQDRQFILSSKKLLLSDSGFYLCAWSVLQEQYFGPGTRLTVT.

The chain combines TRBV4-2 with TRBJ1-6; TRBD1 might be the D (6 bases). CDR1 is LGHNA, CDR2 YNFKEQ, per germline. The CDR3 consists of 16 residues. Trimming took off 4 bases at V and 9 bases at J, with 19 bases between the two ends. The CDR3 spells CASSPTLDSFGSPLHF. The CDR3 DNA is TGTGCCAGCAGCCCGACATTGGACAGTTTCGGTTCACCCCTCCACTTT.

The chain combines TRBV9 with TRBJ1-2, with D uncertain. Trimming shortened V by 5 bases and J by 1 base, and 9 bases separated the two germline ends. The CDR3 runs to 13 residues. The germline CDR1 and CDR2 sequences are SGDLS and YYNGEE. Written as DNA, the CDR3 is TGTGCCAGCAGGGGTGGGGTTAACTATGGCTACACCTTC. This translates into CASRGGVNYGYTF.

The chain has TRBV19 and TRBJ2-2, with D perhaps TRBD2 (5 bases). CDR1 and CDR2 (germline): LNHDA, SQIVND (reference sequence). Between the trimmed V and J ends, which lost 5 bases and 3 bases, there was a span of 16 bases. The CDR3 spans 16 residues. The CDR3 sequence is CASSSTVSADTGELFF. CDR3 DNA: TGTGCCAGTAGTTCCACCGTGTCAGCGGACACCGGGGAGCTGTTTTTT. The full variable domain, with the rest looked up from reference TRBV19 and TRBJ2-2, is DGGITQSPKYLFRKEGQNVTLSCEQNLNHDAMYWYRQDPGQGLRLIYYSQIVNDFQKGDIAEGYSVSREKKESFPLTVTSAQKNPTAFYLCASSSTVSADTGELFFGEGSRLTVL.

The chain links TRBV15 to TRBJ2-7; the match to TRBD1 covers 7 bases. The CDR3 extends over 13 amino acids. Looked up from germline, CDR1 is LNHNV and CDR2 is YYDKDF (reference sequence). The V gene end was trimmed by 5 bases and the J gene end by 2 bases; junction bases not matched to a gene: 3. In nucleotides, the CDR3 is TGTGCCACCAGCGTAACAGGGGCCTACGAGCAGTACTTC. Protein product: CATSVTGAYEQYF.

The chain uses TRBV5-1 and TRBJ2-1; perhaps TRBD2 as D (6 bases). CDR1 and CDR2 from the germline V gene are SGHRS and YFSETQ. The CDR3 totals 15 residues. Trimming took off 0 bases at V and 6 bases at J, with 13 bases between the two ends. The CDR3 is CASSLVVLGGNEQFF. CDR3 in DNA: TGCGCCAGCAGCTTGGTGGTGTTGGGAGGCAATGAGCAGTTCTTC.

The chain employs TRBV6-2 or TRBV6-3 and TRBJ1-1; tentative D call: TRBD1 (5 bases). The CDR3 spans 14 residues. Germline values: CDR1 MNHEY, CDR2 SVGEGT. V gave up 1 base and J gave up 4 bases, with 10 bases separating them. This CDR3 reads CASSYFAGGTEAFF. In DNA, the CDR3 is TGTGCCAGCAGTTACTTTGCCGGGGGCACTGAAGCTTTCTTT.

This clone has more than one count but fewer than ten. The J gene is TRBJ1-2, the V gene TRBV9; D uncertain. V lost 4 bases and J lost 7, with 11 bases in between. Germline CDR1 SGDLS, CDR2 YYNGEE. The CDR3 runs 12 residues. The CDR3 spells CASSPRRPGYTF. CDR3 in DNA: TGTGCCAGCAGCCCCCGAAGACCTGGCTACACCTTC.

The J gene is TRBJ1-1, the V gene TRBV18, with D hard to call. Trimming pared 2 bases from V and 0 bases from J, leaving 7 bases between. The length of the CDR3 is 14 residues. CDR1 and CDR2 from the germline V gene are KGHSH and LQKENI. DNA for the CDR3: TGTGCCAGCTCACCATCGGGCGTGAACACTGAAGCTTTCTTT. Protein sequence: CASSPSGVNTEAFF.

This clone was seen once. This rearrangement joins TRBV6-5 to TRBJ2-3; 7 nucleotides align to TRBD1. Trimming at V came to 5 bases and at J to 7 bases, leaving 3 bases not matched to a gene. The germline V gene encodes CDR1 MNHEY and CDR2 SVGAGI. This CDR3 is 12 amino acids long. The CDR3 region has the DNA TGTGCCAGCAGTACGGGACAGAATACGCAGTATTTT. It encodes CASSTGQNTQYF.

This clone came up a few times. The rearrangement joins TRBV29-1 to TRBJ2-1, with 7 bases fitting TRBD1. CDR1 and CDR2 from the germline V gene are SQVTM and ANQGSEA. The V and J ends lost 7 bases and 7 bases, in that order; junction bases with no gene match: 13. CDR3 length: 14 residues. CDR3: CSGEDWTGDNEQFF. Here the CDR3 DNA reads TGCAGCGGCGAAGACTGGACAGGTGATAATGAGCAGTTCTTC.